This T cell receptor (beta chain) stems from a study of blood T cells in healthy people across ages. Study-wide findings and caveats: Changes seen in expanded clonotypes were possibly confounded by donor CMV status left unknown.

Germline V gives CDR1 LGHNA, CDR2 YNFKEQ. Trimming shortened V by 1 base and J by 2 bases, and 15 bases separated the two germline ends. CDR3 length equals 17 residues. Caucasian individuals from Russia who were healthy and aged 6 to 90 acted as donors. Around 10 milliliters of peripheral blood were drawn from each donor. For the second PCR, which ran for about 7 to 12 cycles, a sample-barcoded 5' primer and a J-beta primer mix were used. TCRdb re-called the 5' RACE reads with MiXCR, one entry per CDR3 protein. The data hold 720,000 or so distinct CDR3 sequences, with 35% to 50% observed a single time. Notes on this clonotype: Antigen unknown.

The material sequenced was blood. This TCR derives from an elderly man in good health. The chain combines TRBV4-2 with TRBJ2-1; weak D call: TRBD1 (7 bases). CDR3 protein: CASSQGGQGGTYNEQFF. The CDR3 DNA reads TGTGCCAGCAGCCAAGGAGGGCAGGGGGGCACCTACAATGAGCAGTTCTTC.